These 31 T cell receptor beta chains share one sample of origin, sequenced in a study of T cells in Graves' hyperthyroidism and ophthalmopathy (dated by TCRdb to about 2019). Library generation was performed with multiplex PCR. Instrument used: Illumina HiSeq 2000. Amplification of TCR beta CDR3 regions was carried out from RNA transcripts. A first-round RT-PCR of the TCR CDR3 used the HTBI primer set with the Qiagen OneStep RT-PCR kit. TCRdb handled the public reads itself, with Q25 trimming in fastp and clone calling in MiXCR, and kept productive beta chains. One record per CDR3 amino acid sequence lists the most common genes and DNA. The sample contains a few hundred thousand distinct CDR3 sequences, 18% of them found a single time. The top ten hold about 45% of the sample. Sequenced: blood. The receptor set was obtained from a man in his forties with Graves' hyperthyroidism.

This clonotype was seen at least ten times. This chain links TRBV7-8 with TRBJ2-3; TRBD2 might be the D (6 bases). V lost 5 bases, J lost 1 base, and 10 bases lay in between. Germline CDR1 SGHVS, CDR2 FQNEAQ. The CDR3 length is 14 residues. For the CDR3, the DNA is TGTGCCAGCAGCGGGGAGGATGGCACAGATACGCAGTATTTT. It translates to CASSGEDGTDTQYF. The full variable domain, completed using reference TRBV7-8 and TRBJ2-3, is GAGVSQSPRYKVAKRGQDVALRCDPISGHVSLFWYQQALGQGPEFLTYFQNEAQLDKSGLPSDRFFAERPEGSVSTLKIQRTQQEDSAVYLCASSGEDGTDTQYFGPGTRLTVL.

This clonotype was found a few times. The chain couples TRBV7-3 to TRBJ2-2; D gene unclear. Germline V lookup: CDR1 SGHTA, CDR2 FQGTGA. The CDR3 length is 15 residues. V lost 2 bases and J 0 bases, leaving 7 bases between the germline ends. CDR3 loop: CASSLSSANTGELFF. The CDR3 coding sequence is TGTGCCAGCAGCTTATCGAGCGCGAACACCGGGGAGCTGTTTTTT.

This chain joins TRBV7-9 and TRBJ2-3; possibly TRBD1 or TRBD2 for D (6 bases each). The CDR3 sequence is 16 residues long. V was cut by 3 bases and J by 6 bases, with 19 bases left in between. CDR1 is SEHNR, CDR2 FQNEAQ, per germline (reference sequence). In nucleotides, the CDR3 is TGTGCCAGCAGCTTTGTACTAGCCTCAAGGGGGGATACGCAGTATTTT. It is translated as CASSFVLASRGDTQYF.

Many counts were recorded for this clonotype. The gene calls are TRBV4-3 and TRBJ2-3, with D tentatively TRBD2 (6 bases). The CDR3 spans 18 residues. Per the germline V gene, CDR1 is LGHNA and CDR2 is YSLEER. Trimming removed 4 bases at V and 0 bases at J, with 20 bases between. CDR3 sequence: CASSRGVTRVSSTDTQYF. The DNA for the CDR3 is TGCGCCAGCAGCCGGGGGGTTACGCGGGTGTCTAGCACAGATACGCAGTATTTT.

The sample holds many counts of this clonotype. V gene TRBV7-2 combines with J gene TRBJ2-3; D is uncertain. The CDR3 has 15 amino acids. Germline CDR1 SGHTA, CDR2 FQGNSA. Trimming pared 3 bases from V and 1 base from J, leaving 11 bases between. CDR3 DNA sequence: TGTGCCAGCAGCTTTTCCGTTGGGCGCACAGATACGCAGTATTTT. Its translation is CASSFSVGRTDTQYF. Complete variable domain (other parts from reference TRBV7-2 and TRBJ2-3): GAGVSQSPSNKVTEKGKDVELRCDPISGHTALYWYRQSLGQGLEFLIYFQGNSAPDKSGLPSDRFSAERTGGSVSTLTIQRTQQEDSAVYLCASSFSVGRTDTQYFGPGTRLTVL.

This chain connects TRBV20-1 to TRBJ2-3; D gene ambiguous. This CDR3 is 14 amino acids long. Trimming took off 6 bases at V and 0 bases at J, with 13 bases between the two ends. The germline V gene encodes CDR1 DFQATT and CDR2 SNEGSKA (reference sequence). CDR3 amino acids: CSAAIQSSTDTQYF. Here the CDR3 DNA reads TGCAGTGCGGCAATACAGTCTAGCACAGATACGCAGTATTTT.

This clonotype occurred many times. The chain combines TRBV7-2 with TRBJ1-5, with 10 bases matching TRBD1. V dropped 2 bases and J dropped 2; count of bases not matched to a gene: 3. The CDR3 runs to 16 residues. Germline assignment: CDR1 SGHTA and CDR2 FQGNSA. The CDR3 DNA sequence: TGTGCCAGCAGCTTATTTGGGACAGGGGGCAATCAGCCCCAGCATTTT. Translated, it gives CASSLFGTGGNQPQHF.

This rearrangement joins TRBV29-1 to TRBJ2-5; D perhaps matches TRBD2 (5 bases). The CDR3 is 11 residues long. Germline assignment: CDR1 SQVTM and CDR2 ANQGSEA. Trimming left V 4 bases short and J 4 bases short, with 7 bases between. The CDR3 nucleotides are TGCAGCGTTGGGGAGAGAGAGACCCAGTACTTC. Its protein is CSVGERETQYF.

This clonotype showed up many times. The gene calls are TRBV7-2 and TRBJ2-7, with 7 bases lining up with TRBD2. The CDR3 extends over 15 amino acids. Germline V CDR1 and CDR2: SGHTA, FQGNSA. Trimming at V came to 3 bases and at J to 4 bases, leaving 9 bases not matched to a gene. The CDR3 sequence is CASSLYIGGSYEQYF. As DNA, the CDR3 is TGTGCCAGCAGCTTGTACATCGGCGGGAGTTACGAGCAGTACTTC.

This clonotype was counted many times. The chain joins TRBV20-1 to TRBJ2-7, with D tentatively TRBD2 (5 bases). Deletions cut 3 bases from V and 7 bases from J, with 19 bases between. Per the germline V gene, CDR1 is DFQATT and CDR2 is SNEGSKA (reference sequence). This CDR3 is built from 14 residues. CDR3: CSARPDLGGGEQYF. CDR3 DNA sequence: TGCAGTGCTAGGCCAGACCTAGGAGGCGGGGAGCAGTACTTC.

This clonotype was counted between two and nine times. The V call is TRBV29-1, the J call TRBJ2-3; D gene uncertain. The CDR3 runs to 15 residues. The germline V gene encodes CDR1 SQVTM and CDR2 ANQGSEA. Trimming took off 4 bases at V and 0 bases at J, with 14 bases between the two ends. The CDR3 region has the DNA TGCAGCGTTGGGTTTTTGCCTTCTAGCACAGATACGCAGTATTTT. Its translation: CSVGFLPSSTDTQYF.

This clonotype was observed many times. CDR3 nucleotide sequence: TGTGCCAGCAGTACTCACTCCTACGAGCAGTACTTC. This sequence encodes CASSTHSYEQYF. The chain uses TRBV6-5 and TRBJ2-7; D call uncertain. This CDR3 spans 12 amino acids. Trimming took off 5 bases at V and 0 bases at J, with 5 bases between the two ends. The germline V gene encodes CDR1 MNHEY and CDR2 SVGAGI.

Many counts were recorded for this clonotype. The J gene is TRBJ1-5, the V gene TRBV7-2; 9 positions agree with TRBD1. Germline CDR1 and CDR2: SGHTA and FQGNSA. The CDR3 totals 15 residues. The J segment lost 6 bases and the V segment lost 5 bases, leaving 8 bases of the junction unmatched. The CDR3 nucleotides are TGTGCCAGCAGCCCCGGGGGACAGGGTGGTCAGCCCCAGCATTTT. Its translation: CASSPGGQGGQPQHF.

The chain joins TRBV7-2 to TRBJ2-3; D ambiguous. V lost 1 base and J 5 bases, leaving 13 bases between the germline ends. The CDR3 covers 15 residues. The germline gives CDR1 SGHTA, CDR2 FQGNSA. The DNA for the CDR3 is TGTGCCAGCAGCTTAGAACGAGGTCTGGTAGATACGCAGTATTTT. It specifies CASSLERGLVDTQYF.

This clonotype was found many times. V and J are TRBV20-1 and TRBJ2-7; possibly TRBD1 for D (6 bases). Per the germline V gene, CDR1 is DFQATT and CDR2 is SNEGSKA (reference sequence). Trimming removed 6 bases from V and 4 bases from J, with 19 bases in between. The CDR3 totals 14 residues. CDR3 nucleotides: TGCAGTGCCCCATCCCGGACAGCTCCATACGAGCAGTACTTC. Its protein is CSAPSRTAPYEQYF.

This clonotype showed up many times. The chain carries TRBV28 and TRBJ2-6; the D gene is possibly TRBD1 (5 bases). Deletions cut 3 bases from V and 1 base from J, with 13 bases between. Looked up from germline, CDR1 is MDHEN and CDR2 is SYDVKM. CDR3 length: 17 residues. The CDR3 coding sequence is TGTGCCAGCAGTTTCGTGCAGGGTTTATCTGGGGCCAACGTCCTGACTTTC. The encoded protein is CASSFVQGLSGANVLTF.

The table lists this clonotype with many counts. DNA for the CDR3: TGTGCCAGCAGACACCTAATCCCGGGGGTTGGGGCCAACGTCCTGACTTTC. Translated: CASRHLIPGVGANVLTF. This chain joins TRBV28 and TRBJ2-6; D is perhaps TRBD2 (6 bases). The CDR3 is made up of 17 amino acids. V was cut by 6 bases and J by 3 bases, with 18 bases left in between. Germline V gene data show CDR1 as MDHEN and CDR2 as SYDVKM.

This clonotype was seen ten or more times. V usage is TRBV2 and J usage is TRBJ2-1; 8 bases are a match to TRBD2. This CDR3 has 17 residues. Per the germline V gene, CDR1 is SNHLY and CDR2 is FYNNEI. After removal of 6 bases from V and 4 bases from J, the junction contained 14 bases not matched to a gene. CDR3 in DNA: TGTGCCAGCAGGGGACTCACCGGGACTAGGGAATACAATGAGCAGTTCTTC. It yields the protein CASRGLTGTREYNEQFF.

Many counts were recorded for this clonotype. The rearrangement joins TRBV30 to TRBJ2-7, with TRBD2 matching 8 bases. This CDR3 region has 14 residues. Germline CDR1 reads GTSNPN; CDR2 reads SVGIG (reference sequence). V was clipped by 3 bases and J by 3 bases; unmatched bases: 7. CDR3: CAWSVGRGGYEQYF. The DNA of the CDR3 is TGTGCCTGGAGCGTAGGCCGGGGGGGCTACGAGCAGTACTTC. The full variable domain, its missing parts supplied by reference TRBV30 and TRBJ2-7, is SQTIHQWPATLVQPVGSPLSLECTVEGTSNPNLYWYRQAAGRGLQLLFYSVGIGQISSEVPQNLSASRPQDRQFILSSKKLLLSDSGFYLCAWSVGRGGYEQYFGPGTRLTVT.

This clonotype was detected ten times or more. The CDR3 sequence: CSARKGGDYGYTF. As DNA, the CDR3 is TGCAGTGCCCGTAAAGGGGGAGACTATGGCTACACCTTC. The V and J genes are TRBV20-1 and TRBJ1-2, with a tentative D call TRBD1 (6 bases). Germline V gene data show CDR1 as DFQATT and CDR2 as SNEGSKA (reference sequence). CDR3 size: 13 residues. Trimming shortened V by 6 bases and J by 3 bases, and 14 bases separated the two germline ends.

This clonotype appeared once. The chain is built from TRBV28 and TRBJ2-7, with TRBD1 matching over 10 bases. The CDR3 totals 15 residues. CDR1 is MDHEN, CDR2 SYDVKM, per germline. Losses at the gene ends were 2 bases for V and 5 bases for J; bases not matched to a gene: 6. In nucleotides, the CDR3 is TGTGCCAGCAGTTTACCGGGGACAGGGGCTGACGAGCAGTACTTC. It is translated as CASSLPGTGADEQYF.

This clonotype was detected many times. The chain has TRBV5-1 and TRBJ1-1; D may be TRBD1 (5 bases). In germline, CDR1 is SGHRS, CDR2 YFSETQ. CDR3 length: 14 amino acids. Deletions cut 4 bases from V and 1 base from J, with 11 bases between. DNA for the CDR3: TGCGCCAGCAGCCAGAACACAGGGAACACTGAAGCTTTCTTT. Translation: CASSQNTGNTEAFF.

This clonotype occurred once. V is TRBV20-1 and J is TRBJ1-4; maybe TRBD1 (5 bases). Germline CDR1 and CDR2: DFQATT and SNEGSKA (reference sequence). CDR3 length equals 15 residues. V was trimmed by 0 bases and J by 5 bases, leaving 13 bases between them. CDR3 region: CSARDWGPGNEKLFF. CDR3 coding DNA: TGCAGTGCTAGAGATTGGGGTCCAGGGAATGAAAAACTGTTTTTT.

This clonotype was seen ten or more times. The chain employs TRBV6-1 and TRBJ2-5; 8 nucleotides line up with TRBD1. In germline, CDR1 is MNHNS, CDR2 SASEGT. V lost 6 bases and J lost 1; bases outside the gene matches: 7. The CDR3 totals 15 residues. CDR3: CASRSGTGIQETQYF. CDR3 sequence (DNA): TGTGCCAGCAGGTCCGGGACAGGCATCCAAGAGACCCAGTACTTC.

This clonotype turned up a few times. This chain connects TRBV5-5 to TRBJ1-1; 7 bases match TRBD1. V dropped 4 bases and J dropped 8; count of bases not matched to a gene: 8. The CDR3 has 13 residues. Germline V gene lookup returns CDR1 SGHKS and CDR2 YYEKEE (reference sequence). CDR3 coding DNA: TGTGCCAGCAGCACCCGGACAGGTGCGGAAGCTTTCTTT. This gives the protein CASSTRTGAEAFF.

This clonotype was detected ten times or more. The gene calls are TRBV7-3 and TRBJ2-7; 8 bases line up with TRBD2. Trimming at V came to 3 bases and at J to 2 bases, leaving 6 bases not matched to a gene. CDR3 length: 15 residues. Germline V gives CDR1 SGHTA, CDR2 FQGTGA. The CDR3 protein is CASSFLAGNAYEQYF. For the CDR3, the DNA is TGTGCCAGCAGCTTCCTAGCGGGTAACGCCTACGAGCAGTACTTC. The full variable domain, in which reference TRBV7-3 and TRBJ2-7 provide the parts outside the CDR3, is GAGVSQTPSNKVTEKGKYVELRCDPISGHTALYWYRQSLGQGPEFLIYFQGTGAADDSGLPNDRFFAVRPEGSVSTLKIQRTERGDSAVYLCASSFLAGNAYEQYFGPGTRLTVT.

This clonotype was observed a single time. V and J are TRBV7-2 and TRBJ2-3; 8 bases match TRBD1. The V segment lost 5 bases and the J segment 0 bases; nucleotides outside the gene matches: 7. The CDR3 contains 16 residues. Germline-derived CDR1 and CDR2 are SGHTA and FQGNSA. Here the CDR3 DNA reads TGTGCCAGCAGCAACAGGGGGTGGTCTAGCACAGATACGCAGTATTTT. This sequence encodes CASSNRGWSSTDTQYF.

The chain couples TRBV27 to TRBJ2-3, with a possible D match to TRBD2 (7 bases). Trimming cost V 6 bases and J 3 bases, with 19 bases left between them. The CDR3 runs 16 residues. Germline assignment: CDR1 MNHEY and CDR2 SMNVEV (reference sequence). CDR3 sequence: CASSLFEGGYTDTQYF. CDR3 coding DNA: TGTGCCAGCAGCCTGTTTGAGGGGGGGTATACAGATACGCAGTATTTT.

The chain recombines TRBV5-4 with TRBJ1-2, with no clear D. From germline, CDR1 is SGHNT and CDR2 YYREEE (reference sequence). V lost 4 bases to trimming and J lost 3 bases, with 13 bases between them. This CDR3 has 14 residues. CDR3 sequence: CASSNIQRDYGYTF. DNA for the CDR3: TGTGCCAGCAGCAACATCCAGAGAGACTATGGCTACACCTTC.

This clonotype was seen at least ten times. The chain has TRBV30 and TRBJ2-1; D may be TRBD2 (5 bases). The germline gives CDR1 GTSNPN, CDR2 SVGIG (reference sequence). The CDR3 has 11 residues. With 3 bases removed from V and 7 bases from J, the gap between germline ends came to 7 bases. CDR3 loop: CAWSGDNEQFF. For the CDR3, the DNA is TGTGCCTGGAGCGGGGATAATGAGCAGTTCTTC.

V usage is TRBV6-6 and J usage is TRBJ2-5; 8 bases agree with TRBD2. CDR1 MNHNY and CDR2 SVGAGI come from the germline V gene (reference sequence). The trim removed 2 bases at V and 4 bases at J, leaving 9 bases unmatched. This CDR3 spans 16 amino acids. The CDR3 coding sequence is TGTGCCAGCAGTTACACCGGGACTAGAAGGGGAGAGACCCAGTACTTC. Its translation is CASSYTGTRRGETQYF.